This is a list of T cell receptor beta chains from one sample in a study of blood T cell repertoires in COVID-19. Clones were sequenced by immunoSEQ multiplex PCR, and TCRdb holds only the in-frame ones, with some missing. Seen here are around 310,000 clones, almost 90% observed once, and the top ten hold under 1.1%. The sequenced sample was peripheral blood. These TCRs come from a woman between 35 and 50 years old with COVID-19, enrolled during active disease. Both conserved end residues are part of each CDR3. The order of the fields is J gene, clone size, V gene, D gene, CDR3 DNA, CDR3 protein. A D gene is named only where the DNA matches it firmly. Size is stated for part of the rows, as once, few or many counts, or as a class when the clone is expanded.

TRBJ1-1 | . | TRBV19 | . | TGTGCCAGTAGTCAAGATGGGGGCGCGAACACTGAAGCTTTCTTT | CASSQDGGANTEAFF
TRBJ2-4 | . | TRBV10-3 | TRBD1 | TGTGCCATCAGTGTATGGGACAGGGTGACACTAGCCAAAAACATTCAGTACTTC | CAISVWDRVTLAKNIQYF
TRBJ1-5 | . | TRBV6-4 | . | TGTGCAGAGGAGTATCTCCTCAGACAGCCCCAGCATTTT | CAEEYLLRQPQHF
TRBJ1-1 | . | TRBV9 | . | TGTGCCAGCAGCATAACCCTAGCGAACACTGAAGCTTTCTTT | CASSITLANTEAFF
TRBJ1-5 | . | TRBV27 | . | TGTGCCAGCAGTCCCCAGACAGGTATCAGTACACAGCCCCAGCATTTT | CASSPQTGISTQPQHF
TRBJ1-5 | once | TRBV28 | . | TGTGCCAGCAGTCCCTATTGGGGCGCCAATCAGCCCCAGCATTTT | CASSPYWGANQPQHF
TRBJ2-3 | . | TRBV9 | TRBD2 | TGTGCCAGCAGCGTAGGTCTAGCGGGAGTTGCAGATACGCAGTATTTT | CASSVGLAGVADTQYF
TRBJ1-2 | . | TRBV6-2/TRBV6-3 | . | TGTGCCAGCAGTTCTAGATCCGGGAAATTAGATGGCTACACCTTC | CASSSRSGKLDGYTF
TRBJ1-1 | . | TRBV7-2 | . | TGTGCCAGCAGCTTATACGGGACTGCTGAAGCTTTCTTT | CASSLYGTAEAFF
TRBJ1-3 | . | TRBV6-5 | . | TGTGCCAGCTGGGGCAGGGGATTAGGGAACACCATATATTTT | CASWGRGLGNTIYF
TRBJ2-7 | . | TRBV28 | TRBD2 | TGTGCCAGCAGTCCCCCCAAGTTGGGACTAGCGGGAGGAGGCGAGCAGTACTTC | CASSPPKLGLAGGGEQYF
TRBJ2-7 | . | TRBV7-7 | . | TGTGCTACCGCGCCAGAGACAGATTCCTACGAGCAGTACTTC | CATAPETDSYEQYF
TRBJ2-2 | once | TRBV7-2 | TRBD2 | TGTGCCAGCAGCTTAGTGCTAGCGGCGTCGACCGGGGAGCTGTTTTTT | CASSLVLAASTGELFF
TRBJ1-2 | . | TRBV7-8 | . | TGTGCCAGCAGCTTAGGGTCCAACGGCTATGGCTACACCTTC | CASSLGSNGYGYTF
TRBJ2-3 | . | TRBV30 | . | TGTGCCTGGAGTCCCCCTAACCGGGCAGATACGCAGTATTTT | CAWSPPNRADTQYF
TRBJ2-5 | . | TRBV6-2/TRBV6-3 | TRBD1 | TGTGCCAGCAGTCCCGGACTTCTTTGGACAGGGACGGAGACCCAGTACTTC | CASSPGLLWTGTETQYF
TRBJ2-7 | . | TRBV7-9 | TRBD1 | TGTGCCAGCAGCTTAGGGACGGACAGGGTCAACGAGCAGTACTTC | CASSLGTDRVNEQYF
TRBJ1-2 | . | TRBV4-3 | TRBD1 | TGCGCCAGCAGCCCTTACCCTGACAGGGATGATGGCTACACCTTC | CASSPYPDRDDGYTF
TRBJ1-1 | . | TRBV3-1/TRBV3-2 | . | TGTGCCAGCAGCCCAAGACAGATGAACACTGAAGCTTTCTTT | CASSPRQMNTEAFF
TRBJ2-2 | . | TRBV7-7 | . | TGTGCCACCGGTCGGGATACGTACACCGGGGAGCTGTTTTTT | CATGRDTYTGELFF
TRBJ1-1 | . | TRBV5-1 | . | TGCGCCAGCAGCTTGGCAACAGGGAACACTGAAGCTTTCTTT | CASSLATGNTEAFF
TRBJ2-4 | . | TRBV29-1 | TRBD2 | TGCAGCGTTGGACTAGCGGGGGGTCACAAAAACATTCAGTACTTC | CSVGLAGGHKNIQYF
TRBJ1-2 | . | TRBV15 | . | TGTGCCACCAGCAGAGATTACGGGGAGTATGGCTACACCTTC | CATSRDYGEYGYTF
TRBJ2-1 | . | TRBV14 | TRBD2 | TGTGCCAGCAGCCACCCAGCTAGCGGGGACTCCTACAATGAGCAGTTCTTC | CASSHPASGDSYNEQFF
TRBJ2-2 | . | TRBV14 | . | TGTGCCAGCAGCCGGCGGGACCTCACCGGGGAGCTGTTTTTT | CASSRRDLTGELFF
TRBJ2-5 | once | TRBV5-4 | . | TGTGCCAGCAGCTTGGCAGGGGAGTTTAGAGAGACCCAGTACTTC | CASSLAGEFRETQYF
TRBJ2-5 | . | TRBV18 | TRBD2 | TGTGCCAGCTCACCACGGGGGACTAGCGGAAAAGAGACCCAGTACTTC | CASSPRGTSGKETQYF
TRBJ2-1 | . | TRBV5-4 | . | TGTGCCAGCAGCTTGTTCATCGGGGGTTACAATGAGCAGTTCTTC | CASSLFIGGYNEQFF
TRBJ1-5 | few | TRBV15 | . | TGTGCCACCAGCAGCGGGGAAACGGATCAGCCCCAGCATTTT | CATSSGETDQPQHF
TRBJ2-1 | . | TRBV15 | . | TGTGCCACCAGCAGGACCTACCGCGACGAGCGGGAGCAGTTCTTC | CATSRTYRDEREQFF
TRBJ1-1 | . | TRBV7-2 | . | TGTGCCAGCAGCACGCGACAGTCCCCAGCTTTCTTT | CASSTRQSPAFF
TRBJ2-7 | . | TRBV6-2/TRBV6-3 | . | TGTGCCAGCAGTTACTCGAATCGACGAGAGGGGTACTTC | CASSYSNRREGYF
TRBJ2-7 | few | TRBV28 | . | TGTGCCAGCAGTTTAGGGAGTTCGAATTACTACGAGCAGTACTTC | CASSLGSSNYYEQYF
TRBJ2-5 | . | TRBV28 | . | TGTGCCAGCAGATCTACTCGCCCCCAGTACTTC | CASRSTRPQYF
TRBJ1-1 | . | TRBV2 | . | TGTGCCAGCAGTGAAGCGGGGGGGCTGGGGACTGAAGCTTTCTTT | CASSEAGGLGTEAFF
TRBJ1-1 | . | TRBV19 | . | TGTGCCAGTAGTGTTCGACAGGTCAACACTGAAGCTTTCTTT | CASSVRQVNTEAFF
TRBJ1-5 | . | TRBV24-1 | . | TGTGCCACCAGTGATAACACAGGGTATCAGCCCCAGCATTTT | CATSDNTGYQPQHF
TRBJ1-2 | . | TRBV28 | . | TGTGCCAGCAGAGCCCCAACTGGACAGTACTATGGCTACACCTTC | CASRAPTGQYYGYTF
TRBJ1-1 | . | TRBV9 | . | TGTGCCAGCAGCGTAGCAGGGGACGGAAAGAACACTGAAGCTTTCTTT | CASSVAGDGKNTEAFF
TRBJ1-6 | . | TRBV2 | . | TGTGCCAGCAGGGAGGTTCATAATTCACCCCTCCACTTT | CASREVHNSPLHF
TRBJ1-2 | . | TRBV15 | . | TGTGCCACCAGCAGAGATCGGGGTACTAACTATGGCTACACCTTC | CATSRDRGTNYGYTF
TRBJ2-3 | . | TRBV12-3/TRBV12-4 | TRBD2 | TGTGCCAGCAACGGACTAGCAGATACGCAGTATTTT | CASNGLADTQYF
TRBJ2-3 | . | TRBV15 | TRBD2 | TGTGCCACCAGCAGAGATCGGGGGAGGGGCACAGATACGCAGTATTTT | CATSRDRGRGTDTQYF
TRBJ2-1 | . | TRBV27 | TRBD2 | TGTGCCACCGGGGAGACCGGGACTAGCGCTCGGAGGGAGCAGTTCTTC | CATGETGTSARREQFF
TRBJ1-5 | . | TRBV15 | . | TGTGCCACCAGCAGAGAACCGGCGGGACAGCCCCAGCATTTT | CATSREPAGQPQHF
TRBJ2-3 | . | TRBV5-1 | TRBD1 | TGCGCCAGCAGCTTCGGACAGGGGGCGCATGGTGCAGATACGCAGTATTTT | CASSFGQGAHGADTQYF
TRBJ1-1 | . | TRBV12-3/TRBV12-4 | . | TGTGCCAGCGTAAGCCTCGGGAACACTGAAGCTTTCTTT | CASVSLGNTEAFF
TRBJ1-3 | . | TRBV4-2 | . | TGTGCCAGCACCGTGGGGGACTATGGAAACACCATATATTTT | CASTVGDYGNTIYF
TRBJ1-4 | . | TRBV28 | . | TGTGCCAGCAGTTTGTCGGGGGTAACTAATGAAAAACTGTTTTTT | CASSLSGVTNEKLFF
TRBJ2-5 | . | TRBV5-4 | TRBD2 | TGTGCCAGCAGCTCACCTCCTAGCGGAGGTCAAGAGACCCAGTACTTC | CASSSPPSGGQETQYF